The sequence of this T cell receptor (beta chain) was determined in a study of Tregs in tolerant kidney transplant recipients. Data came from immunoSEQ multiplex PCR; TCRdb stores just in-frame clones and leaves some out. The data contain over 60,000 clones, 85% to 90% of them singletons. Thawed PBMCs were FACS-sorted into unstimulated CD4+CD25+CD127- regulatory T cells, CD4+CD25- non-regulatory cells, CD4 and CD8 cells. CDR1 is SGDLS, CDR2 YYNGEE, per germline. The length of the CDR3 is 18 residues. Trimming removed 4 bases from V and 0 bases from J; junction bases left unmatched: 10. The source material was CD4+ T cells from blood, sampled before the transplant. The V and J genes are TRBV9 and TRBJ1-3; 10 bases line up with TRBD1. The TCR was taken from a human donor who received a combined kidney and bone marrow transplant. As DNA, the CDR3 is TGTGCCAGCAGCCAGGGACAGGGGACTCTTTTCTCTGGAAACACCATATATTTT. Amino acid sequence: CASSQGQGTLFSGNTIYF.